Sequencing of this TCR beta chain was carried out in a study of blood T cells in healthy people across ages. Broader study findings: No one knew whether donors had CMV, which possibly confounded expanded clonotype changes. A greater number of naive CD4+ cells and higher diversity distinguished long-lived donors from aged donors.

A J-beta primer mix and a sample-barcoded 5' primer were used in a second PCR of roughly 6 to 12 cycles. Every molecule of cDNA carried a tag from a template-switch adaptor with 12 random nucleotides. Each CDR3 protein is one row after TCRdb ran MiXCR on the 5' RACE reads. The table records some 1.6 million distinct CDR3 sequences, around 35% of them present only once. Donor samples were obtained from healthy Caucasian individuals from Russia, aged about 6 to 95. Comment on this clonotype: Its target is unknown.

V shed 8 bases and J shed 1 base, with 17 bases lying between them. Germline V CDR1 and CDR2: SQVTM, ANQGSEA. This CDR3 is built from 14 residues. V gene TRBV29-1 combines with J gene TRBJ1-1; D is undetermined. The sequenced sample was blood. The receptor's source is a woman aged 25 to 39 in good health. CDR3 sequence (DNA): TGCAGCACGACGGCACCCGGGCCGAACACTGAAGCTTTCTTT. It specifies CSTTAPGPNTEAFF. Supplemented by reference TRBV29-1 and TRBJ1-1, the full variable domain reads SAVISQKPSRDICQRGTSLTIQCQVDSQVTMMFWYRQQPGQSLTLIATANQGSEATYESGFVIDKFPISRPNLTFSTLTVSNMSPEDSSIYLCSTTAPGPNTEAFFGQGTRLTVV.